This T cell receptor (beta chain) is from a study of T cells in Graves' hyperthyroidism and ophthalmopathy. TCR beta CDR3 region amplification was performed from RNA transcripts. The HTBI primer set was used in a first-round RT-PCR of the TCR CDR3. TCRdb re-called the multiplex PCR reads with MiXCR, one entry per CDR3 protein. Of approximately 600,000 distinct CDR3 sequences listed, less than 25% are singletons. This clonotype has a count of ten or more. CDR1 is MNHNS, CDR2 SASEGT, per germline. The V end lost 4 bases, the J end lost 0 bases, and 10 bases lay between the germline ends. The CDR3 covers 15 residues.

The rearrangement uses TRBV6-1 and TRBJ1-5; D not resolved. The sequencing input was blood. The sequence was obtained from a man aged 25 to 40 with Graves' ophthalmopathy. CDR3 sequence reads: CASSVVGNSNQPQHF. The CDR3 DNA is TGTGCCAGCAGTGTCGTCGGCAATAGCAATCAGCCCCAGCATTTT.